This TCR beta chain emerged from a study of T cell changes during pregnancy in multiple sclerosis. This table comes from immunoSEQ multiplex PCR, and its TCRdb copy is limited to in-frame clones, with some not included. The table lists under 55,000 clones, around nine tenths of them singletons. CDR1 and CDR2 from the germline V gene are KGHSH and LQKENI. CDR3 length: 17 residues. V was shortened by 3 bases and J by 0 bases, with 12 bases between the two germline ends. The input for sequencing was CD4+ T cells from peripheral blood mononuclear cells, taken before pregnancy. The chain links TRBV18 to TRBJ2-6; no clear D gene. This sequence originates from a female donor with multiple sclerosis, enrolled in a pregnancy study. Here the CDR3 DNA reads TGTGCCAGCTCACCGAAGCTCGGCGGCTCTGGGGCCAACGTCCTGACTTTC. Translating gives CASSPKLGGSGANVLTF.